The 2 T cell receptor beta chains listed next were all sequenced from one sample in a study of blood T cell repertoires in COVID-19. Clones were read by immunoSEQ multiplex PCR, and TCRdb kept only the in-frame ones, dropping some. The table includes approximately 500,000 clones, 80% to 90% detected once. Sequenced material: peripheral blood. These receptors were taken from a human donor in a cohort sampled during active COVID-19.

The CDR3 is CASSPQAGVKETQYF. The CDR3 nucleotides read TGTGCCAGTAGTCCCCAAGCGGGAGTTAAGGAGACCCAGTACTTC. The V gene is TRBV19, the J gene TRBJ2-5, with TRBD2 matching over 8 bases. CDR3 size: 15 residues. Germline assignment: CDR1 LNHDA and CDR2 SQIVND (reference sequence). The J segment lost 5 bases and the V segment lost 5 bases, leaving 10 bases of the junction unmatched.

The chain couples TRBV2 to TRBJ1-1; 10 bases map to TRBD1. Trimming at V came to 7 bases and at J to 7 bases, leaving 9 bases not matched to a gene. The CDR3 totals 14 residues. The germline V gene encodes CDR1 SNHLY and CDR2 FYNNEI. The CDR3: CASIRQGAQGEAFF. Here the CDR3 DNA reads TGTGCCAGCATACGACAGGGGGCGCAAGGTGAAGCTTTCTTT.